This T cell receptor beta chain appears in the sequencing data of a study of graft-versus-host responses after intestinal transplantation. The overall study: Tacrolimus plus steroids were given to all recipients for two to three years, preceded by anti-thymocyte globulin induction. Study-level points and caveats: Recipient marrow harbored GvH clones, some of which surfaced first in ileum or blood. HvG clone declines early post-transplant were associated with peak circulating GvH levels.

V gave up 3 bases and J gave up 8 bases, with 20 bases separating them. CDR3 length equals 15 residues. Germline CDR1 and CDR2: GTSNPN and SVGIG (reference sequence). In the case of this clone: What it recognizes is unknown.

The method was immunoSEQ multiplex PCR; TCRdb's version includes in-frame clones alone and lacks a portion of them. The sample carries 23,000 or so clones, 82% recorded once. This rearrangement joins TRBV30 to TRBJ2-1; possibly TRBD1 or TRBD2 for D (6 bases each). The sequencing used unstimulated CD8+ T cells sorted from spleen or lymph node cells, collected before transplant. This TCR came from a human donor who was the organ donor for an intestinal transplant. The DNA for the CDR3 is TGTGCCTGGAGCCATCTAGTAGGGGGGCGAGATGAGCAGTTCTTC. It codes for CAWSHLVGGRDEQFF.